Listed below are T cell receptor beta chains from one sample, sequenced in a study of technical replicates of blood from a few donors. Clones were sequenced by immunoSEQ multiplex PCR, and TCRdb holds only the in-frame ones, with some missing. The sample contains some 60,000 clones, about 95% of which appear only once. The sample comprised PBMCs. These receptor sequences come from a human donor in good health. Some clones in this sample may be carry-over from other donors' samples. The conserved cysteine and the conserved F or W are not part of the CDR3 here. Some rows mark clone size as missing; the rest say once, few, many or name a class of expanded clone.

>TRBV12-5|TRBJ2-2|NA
ASGLVLAGATRRTGELF
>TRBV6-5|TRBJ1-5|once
ASTNGAQPQH
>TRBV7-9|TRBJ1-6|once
ASSLGTGSSPLH
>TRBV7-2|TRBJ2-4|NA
ASSLSAGAGKNIQY
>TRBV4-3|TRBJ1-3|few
ASSQGGQSWNTIY
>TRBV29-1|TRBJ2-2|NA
SVGRQGGNTGELF
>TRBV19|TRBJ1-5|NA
ASSFWTVDNQPQH
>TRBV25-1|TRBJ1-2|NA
ASSATGQGVTNYGYT
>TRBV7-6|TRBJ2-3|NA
ASSPNRGGGTDTQY
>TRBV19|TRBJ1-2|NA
ASRSTGGGYGYT
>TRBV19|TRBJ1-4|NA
ASKEVGTGGNGEKLF
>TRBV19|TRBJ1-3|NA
ASNTQTSSGNTIY
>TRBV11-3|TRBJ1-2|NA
ASSKETNYGYT
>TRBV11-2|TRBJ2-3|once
ASSPLQGRYTQY
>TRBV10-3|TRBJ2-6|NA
AIRATGTGISGANVLT
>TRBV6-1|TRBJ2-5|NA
ASSAPGQGSQETQY
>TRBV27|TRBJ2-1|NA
ASRERGGNNEQF
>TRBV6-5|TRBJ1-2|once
ASSYGRGGYT